Below, 30 T cell receptor beta chains from the same sample are listed, as sequenced in a study of blood T cells in healthy people across ages. A J-beta primer mix and a sample-barcoded 5' primer were used in a second PCR of roughly 6 to 12 cycles. TCRdb re-called the 5' RACE reads through MiXCR, storing one row per CDR3 protein. There are 760,000 or so distinct CDR3 sequences in the sample; 25% occur only once, and around 9.2% lies in the top ten. These data are also associated with another study on T cells of mothers and their children.

The sequencing sample was made of blood. Receptors were obtained from a boy aged 10-17 years in good health.

In this sample, this clonotype turned up a few times. The chain is built from TRBV18 and TRBJ2-3; the D gene is possibly TRBD2 (5 bases). Trimming cost V 3 bases and J 1 base, with 11 bases left between them. Germline V CDR1 and CDR2: KGHSH, LQKENI. The CDR3 runs 15 residues. CDR3 sequence reads: CASSPDSSRTDTQYF. The CDR3 region has the DNA TGTGCCAGCTCACCGGACTCGTCCCGCACAGATACGCAGTATTTT.

In its sample, this clonotype was seen a few times. The chain joins TRBV14 to TRBJ2-5, with TRBD1 identical over 7 bases. This CDR3 contains 15 residues. V was clipped by 6 bases and J by 1 base; unmatched bases: 8. Per the germline V gene, CDR1 is SGHDN and CDR2 is FVKESK. The CDR3 loop is CASSPTGVLQETQYF. The CDR3 DNA follows: TGTGCCAGCAGTCCAACAGGGGTCCTCCAAGAGACCCAGTACTTC.

This chain joins TRBV12-3 or TRBV12-4 and TRBJ1-2, with 7 bases fitting TRBD1. The CDR3 runs to 14 residues. Trimming cost V 7 bases and J 0 bases; bases outside gene matches: 5. DNA of the CDR3: TGTGCCAGCATGAGGACAGGTCCTAACTATGGCTACACCTTC. This encodes CASMRTGPNYGYTF.

This sequence joins TRBV28 and TRBJ2-7; D remains unclear. V was cut by 3 bases and J by 0 bases, with 15 bases left in between. This CDR3 region has 16 residues. CDR1 is MDHEN, CDR2 SYDVKM, per germline. DNA for the CDR3: TGTGCCAGCAGTTTTGCTGGCGAACGTCCCTCCTACGAGCAGTACTTC. Translating gives CASSFAGERPSYEQYF.

This sequence joins TRBV9 and TRBJ1-5, with 7 positions matching TRBD1. The V gene's germline CDR1 is SGDLS and CDR2 YYNGEE. The V gene end was trimmed by 3 bases and the J gene end by 7 bases; junction bases not matched to a gene: 7. The CDR3 covers 14 residues. CDR3 in DNA: TGTGCCAGCAGCGGCGACAGGGAACAACAGCCCCAGCATTTT. Translated, it gives CASSGDREQQPQHF.

Points on this clonotype: The germline gene is not matched at one end of the junction; a read error may be the cause. The V call is TRBV7-2, the J call TRBJ2-3; TRBD2 matches 13 bases. Germline V gives CDR1 SGHTA, CDR2 FQGNSA. The CDR3 sequence is 13 residues long. Here the CDR3 reads CASSLGTSGNGFF. DNA for the CDR3: TGTGCCAGCAGCCTAGGGACTAGCGGGAACGGTTTTTTT.

Concerning this clonotype itself: One base away lies a much larger clone, so this may be a sequencing read error. The rearrangement links TRBV28 to TRBJ2-5; D might be TRBD2 (7 bases). The J call is doubtful: the DNA matches TRBJ2-7 better. Germline values: CDR1 MDHEN, CDR2 SYDVKM. CDR3 length equals 14 residues. CDR3 DNA sequence: TGTGCCAGCAAATTGGCGGGGGCGGTTCCCGAGCAGTACTTC. Translating it yields CASKLAGAVPEQYF.

The chain employs TRBV9 and TRBJ1-2, with 10 bases fitting TRBD1. The CDR3 extends over 14 amino acids. Germline CDR1 is SGDLS and CDR2 is YYNGEE. After removal of 3 bases from V and 7 bases from J, the junction contained 6 bases not matched to a gene. Here the CDR3 reads CASSETGTGVGYTF. CDR3 nucleotide sequence: TGTGCCAGCAGCGAGACCGGGACAGGGGTTGGCTACACCTTC.

Turning to this clonotype: At one end, the junction sequence differs from germline, possibly due to a read error. This chain connects TRBV3-1 to TRBJ2-5; 11 bases agree with TRBD1. Germline CDR1 reads LGHDT; CDR2 reads YNNKEL (reference sequence). The CDR3 has 15 amino acids. CDR3 in amino acids: CASSQGTGGREIQYF. CDR3 nucleotides: TGTGCCAGCAGCCAAGGGACAGGGGGCAGAGAGATCCAGTACTTC.

The J gene is TRBJ2-1, the V gene TRBV7-2; perhaps TRBD2 as D (5 bases). Germline lookup yields CDR1 SGHTA and CDR2 FQGNSA. Trimming shortened V by 0 bases and J by 10 bases, and 13 bases separated the two germline ends. The CDR3 length is 14 residues. For the CDR3, the DNA is TGTGCCAGCAGCTTAGCGCGAGGGCAGTTAGAGCAGTTCTTC. Protein sequence: CASSLARGQLEQFF.

This clonotype was detected only a few times. This chain uses TRBV28 with TRBJ2-5; a possible D gene is TRBD2 (6 bases). The tail of the sequence fits TRBJ2-7 better, so the J call may be wrong. Germline values: CDR1 MDHEN, CDR2 SYDVKM. The CDR3 spans 14 residues. The CDR3, as DNA: TGTGCCGCGTCCTCGGGGGTTCCGTCGTACGAGCAGTACTTC. Its protein is CAASSGVPSYEQYF.

This clonotype was observed many times. The chain joins TRBV29-1 to TRBJ2-7, with D hard to call. Germline V lookup: CDR1 SQVTM, CDR2 ANQGSEA. The CDR3 has 12 amino acids. Trimming left V 0 bases short and J 6 bases short, with 9 bases between. This CDR3 reads CSVEDAVGEQYF. The CDR3 DNA sequence: TGCAGCGTTGAAGATGCGGTAGGCGAGCAGTACTTC.

This chain joins TRBV29-1 and TRBJ2-1, with D unclear. The length of the CDR3 is 13 residues. The germline gives CDR1 SQVTM, CDR2 ANQGSEA. Trimming stripped 6 bases from V and 8 bases from J, with 17 bases between. CDR3 bases: TGCAGCGTGCATCGCAAGGCTCGGGATGAGCAGTTCTTC. It encodes CSVHRKARDEQFF.

V and J are TRBV29-1 and TRBJ2-1; no reliable D call. Germline CDR1 is SQVTM and CDR2 is ANQGSEA. The CDR3 has 15 residues. V was trimmed by 2 bases and J by 3 bases, leaving 14 bases between them. The CDR3 spells CSVEKADRIYNEQFF. The CDR3 DNA reads as TGCAGCGTTGAAAAGGCGGACCGAATCTACAATGAGCAGTTCTTC.

This chain joins TRBV21-1 and TRBJ1-1; TRBD1, the D gene given by the table, was not confirmed from the DNA. TRBV21-1 constitutes a pseudogene. The CDR3 runs 18 residues. The DNA for the CDR3 is TGTGCCAGCAGCCCTCTCCCGGGACGGGTCTTGGAGAACACTGAAGCTTTCTTT. Translation: CASSPLPGRVLENTEAFF.

This clonotype occurred many times. The DNA for the CDR3 is TGCAGCGATAGGGGCAGGGAGGGCGATGAGCAGTTCTTC. Translated: CSDRGREGDEQFF. J is TRBJ2-1 and V is TRBV29-1, with 7 nucleotides matching TRBD2. The CDR3 is 13 residues long. CDR1 and CDR2 from the germline V gene are SQVTM and ANQGSEA. The V segment lost 7 bases and the J segment 8 bases; nucleotides outside the gene matches: 11.

This clonotype was seen more than once but under ten times. This chain links TRBV11-2 with TRBJ2-1; TRBD2 matches 8 bases. The last part of the DNA fits TRBJ2-5 better; the J call may be wrong. This CDR3 spans 16 amino acids. The V gene's germline CDR1 is SGHAT and CDR2 FQNNGV. CDR3 loop: CASSPAPREGQETQYF. The CDR3 DNA reads as TGTGCCAGCAGCCCTGCCCCACGGGAGGGTCAAGAGACCCAGTACTTC.

This clonotype was detected only a few times. The gene calls are TRBV20-1 and TRBJ2-3, with D perhaps TRBD2 (6 bases). V lost 1 base, J lost 2 bases, and 10 bases lay in between. Looked up from germline, CDR1 is DFQATT and CDR2 is SNEGSKA (reference sequence). This CDR3 is 14 amino acids long. The CDR3: CSARGGGTTDTQYF. As DNA, the CDR3 is TGCAGTGCTAGAGGGGGCGGGACCACAGATACGCAGTATTTT.

Written as DNA, the CDR3 is TGTGCCAGCACCTGGGGACAGGGCACTGAAGCTTTCTTT. It specifies CASTWGQGTEAFF. The chain links TRBV25-1 to TRBJ1-1; TRBD1 agrees at 9 bases. The CDR3 runs 13 residues. Germline CDR1 MGHDK, CDR2 SYGVNS. Unmatched junction bases numbered 4, after V lost 7 bases and J lost 4 bases.

The DNA of the CDR3 is TGCAGTGCTAGAGATCCCCGGGGGGATAATTCACCCCTCCACTTT. As protein: CSARDPRGDNSPLHF. The chain uses TRBV20-1 and TRBJ1-6; tentative D call: TRBD1 (5 bases). CDR3 length: 15 residues. V was cut by 0 bases and J by 5 bases, with 11 bases left in between. Per the germline V gene, CDR1 is DFQATT and CDR2 is SNEGSKA (reference sequence).

Note on this clonotype: One end of the junction varies from germline; a read error may be responsible. The genes are TRBV2 and TRBJ2-5; 9 nucleotides line up with TRBD2. CDR3 length: 14 amino acids. In germline, CDR1 is SNHLY, CDR2 FYNNEI. CDR3 nucleotides: TGTGCCAGCAGTGGTATGGGTAGCGGGGGCCCGGAGTTCTTC. This gives the protein CASSGMGSGGPEFF.

This clonotype came up a few times. The genes are TRBV29-1 and TRBJ1-3, with D unclear. Germline-derived CDR1 and CDR2 are SQVTM and ANQGSEA. CDR3 length: 14 amino acids. V was pared by 7 bases and J by 0 bases, with 13 bases between. DNA of the CDR3: TGCAGCGCAACTAACAGATACTCTGGAAACACCATATATTTT. It codes for CSATNRYSGNTIYF. Full variable domain (rest looked up from reference TRBV29-1 and TRBJ1-3): SAVISQKPSRDICQRGTSLTIQCQVDSQVTMMFWYRQQPGQSLTLIATANQGSEATYESGFVIDKFPISRPNLTFSTLTVSNMSPEDSSIYLCSATNRYSGNTIYFGEGSWLTVV.

V gene TRBV20-1 combines with J gene TRBJ2-5, with D hard to call. This CDR3 contains 15 residues. Germline assignment: CDR1 DFQATT and CDR2 SNEGSKA (reference sequence). V lost 5 bases and J lost 5, with 21 bases in between. CDR3 coding DNA: TGCAGTGCTGAAATCCCTGGCTGGGTCGGGGAGACCCAGTACTTC. It translates to CSAEIPGWVGETQYF.

The chain joins TRBV10-3 to TRBJ2-7; tentative D call: TRBD1 (5 bases). There are 14 residues in the CDR3. V was pared by 2 bases and J by 0 bases, with 8 bases between. CDR1 ENHRY and CDR2 SYGVKD come from the germline V gene. The DNA of the CDR3 is TGTGCCATCAGTGAGGACAGAGTCTCCTACGAGCAGTACTTC. It translates to CAISEDRVSYEQYF.

The rearrangement uses TRBV5-1 and TRBJ2-7, with D maybe TRBD1 (6 bases). Germline V gene data show CDR1 as SGHRS and CDR2 as YFSETQ. The CDR3 totals 15 residues. V was shortened by 2 bases and J by 9 bases, with 21 bases between the two germline ends. CDR3 nucleotide sequence: TGCGCCAGCAGCTTACGGTGGGACACCACGGAAGGGCAGTACTTC. The encoded protein is CASSLRWDTTEGQYF.

This clonotype came up a few times. The rearrangement links TRBV9 to TRBJ1-4; D is perhaps TRBD1 (6 bases). The CDR3 contains 13 residues. Trimming took off 9 bases at V and 8 bases at J, with 17 bases between the two ends. The germline V gene has CDR1 SGDLS and CDR2 YYNGEE. The CDR3 is CAKKGGRREKLFF. DNA for the CDR3: TGTGCCAAAAAAGGGGGGCGGCGGGAAAAACTGTTTTTT.

The chain is built from TRBV3-1 and TRBJ2-7; a weak D match, TRBD2 (6 bases). Germline V gene sequence: CDR1 LGHDT, CDR2 YNNKEL (reference sequence). The CDR3 sequence is 16 residues long. With 0 bases removed from V and 3 bases from J, the gap between germline ends came to 15 bases. CDR3 DNA: TGTGCCAGCAGCCAAGATAACGGGGGATTATACTACGAGCAGTACTTC. Residues: CASSQDNGGLYYEQYF.

The chain uses TRBV24-1 and TRBJ2-1; D unresolved. This CDR3 contains 15 residues. Germline V gene sequence: CDR1 KGHDR, CDR2 SFDVKD. The V gene lost 3 bases and the J gene lost 3 bases, with 11 bases spanning the gap. The CDR3 loop is CATSDGSQIYNEQFF. The CDR3 bases are TGTGCCACCAGTGATGGATCCCAGATCTACAATGAGCAGTTCTTC.

This clonotype has just a few counts. The gene calls are TRBV27 and TRBJ2-2, with 11 bases that match TRBD1. Germline lookup yields CDR1 MNHEY and CDR2 SMNVEV (reference sequence). The V and J ends lost 4 bases and 4 bases, in that order; junction bases with no gene match: 5. The CDR3 spans 16 residues. CDR3: CASSSRDRGVTGELFF. In DNA form, the CDR3 reads TGTGCCAGCAGTTCCCGGGACAGGGGGGTCACCGGGGAGCTGTTTTTT.

The CDR3 sequence is CASRTEGSSYNEQFF. Written as DNA, the CDR3 is TGTGCCAGCAGAACCGAGGGTAGCTCCTACAATGAGCAGTTCTTC. The chain recombines TRBV28 with TRBJ2-1, with D perhaps matching TRBD2 (5 bases). With 6 bases removed from V and 0 bases from J, the gap between germline ends came to 12 bases. The CDR3 totals 15 residues. CDR1 is MDHEN and CDR2 is SYDVKM in the germline V gene.